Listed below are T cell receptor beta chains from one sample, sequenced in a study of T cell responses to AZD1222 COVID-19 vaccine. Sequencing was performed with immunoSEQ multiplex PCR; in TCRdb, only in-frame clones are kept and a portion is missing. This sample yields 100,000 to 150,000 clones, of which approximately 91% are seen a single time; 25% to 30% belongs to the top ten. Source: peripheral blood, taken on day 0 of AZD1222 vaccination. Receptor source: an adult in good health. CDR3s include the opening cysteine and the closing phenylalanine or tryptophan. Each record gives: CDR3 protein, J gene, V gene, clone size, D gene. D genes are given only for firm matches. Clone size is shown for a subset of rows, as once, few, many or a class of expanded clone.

CDR3: CASSLAVSPLHF
J: TRBJ1-6
V: TRBV28
size: .
D: .

CDR3: CASSREGQGLDQPQHF
J: TRBJ1-5
V: TRBV7-8
size: .
D: .

CDR3: CASSGAQGGWTEAFF
J: TRBJ1-1
V: TRBV10-1
size: .
D: .

CDR3: CASSVQPGFGETQYF
J: TRBJ2-5
V: TRBV9
size: .
D: .

CDR3: CASSQAGQGVEKLFF
J: TRBJ1-4
V: TRBV3-1/TRBV3-2
size: .
D: TRBD1

CDR3: CASGTLNNEQFF
J: TRBJ2-1
V: TRBV7-6
size: .
D: .

CDR3: CATRGQSYQPQHF
J: TRBJ1-5
V: TRBV6-5
size: .
D: TRBD1

CDR3: CATSSTGANSPLHF
J: TRBJ1-6
V: TRBV6-6
size: .
D: .

CDR3: CASSYSTGAGNTIYF
J: TRBJ1-3
V: TRBV6-5
size: few
D: .

CDR3: CASSEGGTQYF
J: TRBJ2-3
V: TRBV5-6
size: .
D: .

CDR3: CAWSGEGKLFF
J: TRBJ1-4
V: TRBV30
size: .
D: .

CDR3: CASSLGSSNTEAFF
J: TRBJ1-1
V: TRBV7-2
size: .
D: .

CDR3: CASSLGRELSYEQYF
J: TRBJ2-7
V: TRBV4-1
size: .
D: TRBD2

CDR3: CASSPRDRASYEQYF
J: TRBJ2-7
V: TRBV9
size: .
D: TRBD1

CDR3: CASSSRGAGGVNEQFF
J: TRBJ2-1
V: TRBV7-2
size: .
D: TRBD2

CDR3: CAWSSGGAFIQYF
J: TRBJ2-4
V: TRBV30
size: .
D: TRBD2

CDR3: CASGGTEVGGEQYF
J: TRBJ2-7
V: TRBV2
size: .
D: .

CDR3: CASSLEGMNTEAFF
J: TRBJ1-1
V: TRBV7-9
size: .
D: .

CDR3: CASSLMDQPQHF
J: TRBJ1-5
V: TRBV12-3/TRBV12-4
size: .
D: .

CDR3: CASSWGVLNQPQHF
J: TRBJ1-5
V: TRBV19
size: .
D: .

CDR3: CASSYGPSSQKLFF
J: TRBJ1-4
V: TRBV6-5
size: once
D: .

CDR3: CASSLPGQVTEAFF
J: TRBJ1-1
V: TRBV3-1/TRBV3-2
size: once
D: TRBD1

CDR3: CASNQQGKDQPQHF
J: TRBJ1-5
V: TRBV2
size: .
D: .

CDR3: CASSFDRYSNQPQHF
J: TRBJ1-5
V: TRBV19
size: .
D: .

CDR3: CASSSQGLSNQPQHF
J: TRBJ1-5
V: TRBV6-2/TRBV6-3
size: .
D: .

CDR3: CASSSRTGSANYGYTF
J: TRBJ1-2
V: TRBV6-5
size: .
D: .

CDR3: CASSALTGYTEAFF
J: TRBJ1-1
V: TRBV9
size: .
D: .

CDR3: CASSLGQGASNTGELFF
J: TRBJ2-2
V: TRBV5-1
size: .
D: TRBD1

CDR3: CASSYGGAPGEKLFF
J: TRBJ1-4
V: TRBV6-5
size: .
D: .

CDR3: CASSPQPGQGASYEQYF
J: TRBJ2-7
V: TRBV11-3
size: .
D: TRBD1

CDR3: CASRAGQGSEKLFF
J: TRBJ1-4
V: TRBV6-5
size: .
D: TRBD1

CDR3: CASWGGLDSGRYEQYF
J: TRBJ2-7
V: TRBV10-2
size: .
D: TRBD2

CDR3: CATSDRTGASYNEQFF
J: TRBJ2-1
V: TRBV24-1
size: .
D: TRBD1

CDR3: CASSRTESSYNEQFF
J: TRBJ2-1
V: TRBV5-1
size: .
D: .

CDR3: CASSLGQAAETQYF
J: TRBJ2-5
V: TRBV5-1
size: .
D: .

CDR3: CASSQAQGWRDEQYF
J: TRBJ2-7
V: TRBV4-2
size: .
D: .

CDR3: CASSVGQGDYGYTF
J: TRBJ1-2
V: TRBV9
size: .
D: TRBD1

CDR3: CASSTGSGRFYEQYF
J: TRBJ2-7
V: TRBV9
size: .
D: TRBD2

CDR3: CASSLAGGGSYEQYF
J: TRBJ2-7
V: TRBV27
size: .
D: TRBD2

CDR3: CASSSPPGTYSYEQYF
J: TRBJ2-7
V: TRBV6-2/TRBV6-3
size: .
D: .

CDR3: CASSGTSGPRGTDTQYF
J: TRBJ2-3
V: TRBV6-2/TRBV6-3
size: .
D: TRBD2

CDR3: CASSQDTGGGQPQHF
J: TRBJ1-5
V: TRBV3-1/TRBV3-2
size: .
D: .

CDR3: CASSEADRAPGKSF
J: TRBJ1-1
V: TRBV6-1
size: .
D: TRBD1

CDR3: CASRGGTPNTGELFF
J: TRBJ2-2
V: TRBV6-5
size: .
D: .

CDR3: CASSQGGSNQPQHF
J: TRBJ1-5
V: TRBV11-1
size: .
D: .

CDR3: CATSIARGNTEAFF
J: TRBJ1-1
V: TRBV15
size: .
D: .

CDR3: CASSARPGHLPGELFF
J: TRBJ2-2
V: TRBV7-9
size: .
D: .

CDR3: CASSLVDRGNTGELFF
J: TRBJ2-2
V: TRBV5-1
size: .
D: TRBD1

CDR3: CASGSSERTEAFF
J: TRBJ1-1
V: TRBV12-5
size: .
D: .

CDR3: CASSLADGGDTQYF
J: TRBJ2-3
V: TRBV5-4
size: .
D: .

CDR3: CASKGQGASGYTF
J: TRBJ1-2
V: TRBV7-9
size: .
D: TRBD1

CDR3: CASRGLAGASLAQYF
J: TRBJ2-5
V: TRBV2
size: .
D: TRBD2

CDR3: CASSLLGVDPKNTEAFF
J: TRBJ1-1
V: TRBV5-1
size: .
D: .

CDR3: CARSLRARRGPQHF
J: TRBJ1-5
V: TRBV5-3
size: .
D: .

CDR3: CASSARDSGPGEKLFF
J: TRBJ1-4
V: TRBV5-6
size: .
D: TRBD1

CDR3: CATRDNGYTF
J: TRBJ1-2
V: TRBV6-5
size: .
D: .

CDR3: CASSSGQDPSEQYF
J: TRBJ2-7
V: TRBV5-1
size: .
D: TRBD1